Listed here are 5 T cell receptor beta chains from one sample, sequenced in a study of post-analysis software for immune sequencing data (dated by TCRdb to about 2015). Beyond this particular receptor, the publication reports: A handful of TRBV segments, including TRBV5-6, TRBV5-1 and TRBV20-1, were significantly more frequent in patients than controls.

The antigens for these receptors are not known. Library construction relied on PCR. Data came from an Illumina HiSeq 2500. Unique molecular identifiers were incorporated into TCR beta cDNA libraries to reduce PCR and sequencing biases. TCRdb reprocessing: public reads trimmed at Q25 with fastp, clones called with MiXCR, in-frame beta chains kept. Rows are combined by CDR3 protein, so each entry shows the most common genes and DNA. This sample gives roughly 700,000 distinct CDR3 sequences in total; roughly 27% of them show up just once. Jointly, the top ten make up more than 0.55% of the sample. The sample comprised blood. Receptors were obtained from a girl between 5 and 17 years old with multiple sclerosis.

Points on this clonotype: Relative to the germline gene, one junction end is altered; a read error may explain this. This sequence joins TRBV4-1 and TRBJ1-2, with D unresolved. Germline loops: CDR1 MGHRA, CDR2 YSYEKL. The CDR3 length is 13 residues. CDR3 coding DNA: TGCGCCAGCAGCCGCGGACTGAACTATGGCCACACCTTC. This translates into CASSRGLNYGHTF.

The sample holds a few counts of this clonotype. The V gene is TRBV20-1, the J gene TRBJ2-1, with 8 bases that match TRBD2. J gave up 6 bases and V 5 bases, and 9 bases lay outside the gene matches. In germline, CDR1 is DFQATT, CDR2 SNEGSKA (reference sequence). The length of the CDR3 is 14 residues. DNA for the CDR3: TGCAGTGCTGGATGGGCGGGGGGACTCAATGAGCAGTTCTTC. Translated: CSAGWAGGLNEQFF.

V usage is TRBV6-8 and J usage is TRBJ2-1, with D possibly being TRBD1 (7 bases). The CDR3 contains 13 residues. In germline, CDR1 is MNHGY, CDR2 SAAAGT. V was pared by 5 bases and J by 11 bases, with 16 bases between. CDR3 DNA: TGTGCCAGCAGTGTTAACCAGGGGGGCAAGCAGTTCTTC. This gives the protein CASSVNQGGKQFF.

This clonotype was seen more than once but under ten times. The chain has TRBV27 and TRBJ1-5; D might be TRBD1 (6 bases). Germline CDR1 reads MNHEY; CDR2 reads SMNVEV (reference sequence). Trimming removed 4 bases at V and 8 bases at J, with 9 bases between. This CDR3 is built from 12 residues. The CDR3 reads CASSSPGEPQHF. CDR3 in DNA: TGTGCCAGCAGTTCCCCAGGGGAGCCCCAGCATTTT.

The CDR3 bases are TGCGCCAGCAGCGAGGGGGGCCGTGGCAATCAGCCCCAGCATTTT. Translating gives CASSEGGRGNQPQHF. The chain employs TRBV5-1 and TRBJ1-5; TRBD1 might be the D (6 bases). This CDR3 has 15 amino acids. Germline lookup yields CDR1 SGHRS and CDR2 YFSETQ. Trimming shortened V by 4 bases and J by 2 bases, and 13 bases separated the two germline ends.